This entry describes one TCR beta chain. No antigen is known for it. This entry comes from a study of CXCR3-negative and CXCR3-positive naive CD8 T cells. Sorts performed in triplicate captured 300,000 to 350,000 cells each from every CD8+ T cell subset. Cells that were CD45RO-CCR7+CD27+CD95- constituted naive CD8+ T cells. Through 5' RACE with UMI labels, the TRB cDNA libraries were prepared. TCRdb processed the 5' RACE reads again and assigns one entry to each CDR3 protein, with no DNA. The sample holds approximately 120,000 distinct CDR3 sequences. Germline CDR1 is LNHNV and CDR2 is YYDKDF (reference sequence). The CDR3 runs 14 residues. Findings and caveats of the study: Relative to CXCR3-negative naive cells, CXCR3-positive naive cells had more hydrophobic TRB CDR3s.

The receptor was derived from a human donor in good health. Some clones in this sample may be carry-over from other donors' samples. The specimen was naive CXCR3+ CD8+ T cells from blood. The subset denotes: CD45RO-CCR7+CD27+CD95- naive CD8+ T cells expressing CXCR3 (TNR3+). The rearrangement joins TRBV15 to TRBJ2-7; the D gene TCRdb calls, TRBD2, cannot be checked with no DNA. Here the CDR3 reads CATSGRAGEMGQYF.